Shown below are 28 T cell receptor beta chains from a single sample sequenced in a study of cytomegalovirus exposure and HLA in healthy donors. The PCR contained 60 Vbeta and 13 Jbeta primers. The method was immunoSEQ multiplex PCR; TCRdb's version includes in-frame clones alone and lacks a portion of them. The table for this sample gives under 200,000 clones. Sequencing input: PBMCs. Receptors originate from a young man in good health and CMV-seronegative.

The chain carries TRBV30 and TRBJ2-7, with TRBD2 matching over 7 bases. Germline lookup yields CDR1 GTSNPN and CDR2 SVGIG (reference sequence). CDR3 length: 17 amino acids. Germline trimming cut 4 bases from V and 1 base from J; bases unmatched to any gene: 16. The CDR3 DNA follows: TGTGCCTGGACCCCCCCATTGGGGGGGGATGGGTCCTACGAGCAGTACTTC. Its translation: CAWTPPLGGDGSYEQYF.

The genes are TRBV7-2 and TRBJ2-7; TRBD2 matches 7 bases. Trimming took 3 bases from V and 6 from J; bases not matched to a gene: 8. CDR1 SGHTA and CDR2 FQGNSA come from the germline V gene. The CDR3 runs 14 residues. The CDR3 is CASSFWRGSFEQYF. The CDR3 nucleotides are TGTGCCAGCAGCTTTTGGCGGGGGAGCTTCGAGCAGTACTTC. The whole variable domain, filled in from reference TRBV7-2 and TRBJ2-7, reads GAGVSQSPSNKVTEKGKDVELRCDPISGHTALYWYRQSLGQGLEFLIYFQGNSAPDKSGLPSDRFSAERTGGSVSTLTIQRTQQEDSAVYLCASSFWRGSFEQYFGPGTRLTVT.

V and J are TRBV5-1 and TRBJ2-5; 9 nucleotides match TRBD2. Germline CDR1 reads SGHRS; CDR2 reads YFSETQ. With 1 base clipped from V and 5 bases from J, the junction kept 6 bases outside the gene matches. This CDR3 comprises 15 residues. The CDR3 nucleotides are TGCGCCAGCAGCTTGACGGCGGGAGGGCGCGAGACCCAGTACTTC. It encodes CASSLTAGGRETQYF.

V is TRBV14 and J is TRBJ2-7, with TRBD1 as a possible D gene (6 bases). The CDR3 spans 14 residues. Germline loops: CDR1 SGHDN, CDR2 FVKESK. Between the trimmed V and J ends, which lost 5 bases and 4 bases, there was a span of 15 bases. The CDR3 here is CASSVLGHLYEQYF. The CDR3 DNA follows: TGTGCCAGCAGCGTTTTGGGACACCTTTACGAGCAGTACTTC. The whole variable domain, remainder taken from reference TRBV14 and TRBJ2-7, is EAGVTQFPSHSVIEKGQTVTLRCDPISGHDNLYWYRRVMGKEIKFLLHFVKESKQDESGMPNNRFLAERTGGTYSTLKVQPAELEDSGVYFCASSVLGHLYEQYFGPGTRLTVT.

The rearrangement links TRBV7-6 to TRBJ2-3; 12 nucleotides match TRBD2. The trim removed 3 bases at V and 3 bases at J, leaving 4 bases unmatched. CDR1 SGHVS and CDR2 FNYEAQ come from the germline V gene. This CDR3 contains 16 residues. CDR3 loop: CASSFGLAGTTDTQYF. CDR3 nucleotides: TGTGCCAGCAGCTTCGGACTAGCGGGAACGACAGATACGCAGTATTTT.

The genes are TRBV4-1 and TRBJ1-2, with 11 bases aligning to TRBD1. The length of the CDR3 is 16 residues. Germline V CDR1 and CDR2: MGHRA, YSYEKL. The V gene end was trimmed by 3 bases and the J gene end by 4 bases; junction bases not matched to a gene: 7. The CDR3 nucleotides are TGCGCCAGCAGCCAGGCGGACAGGGGGCTGGTCTATGGCTACACCTTC. This encodes CASSQADRGLVYGYTF.

The chain couples TRBV5-6 to TRBJ1-2; TRBD1 matches 7 bases. V lost 4 bases and J lost 8; bases outside the gene matches: 8. CDR3 size: 13 residues. Per the germline V gene, CDR1 is SGHDT and CDR2 is YYEEEE. The CDR3 loop is CASSPDRTWGYTF. CDR3 bases: TGTGCCAGCAGCCCGGACAGGACCTGGGGCTACACCTTC.

V is TRBV4-2 and J is TRBJ1-1; 7 bases map to TRBD1. The V gene's germline CDR1 is LGHNA and CDR2 YNFKEQ. CDR3 length: 16 residues. V gave up 1 base and J gave up 0 bases; unmatched junction bases: 5. CDR3 nucleotides: TGTGCCAGCAGCCAAGGCGGGACAGCCATGAACACTGAAGCTTTCTTT. Its translation: CASSQGGTAMNTEAFF.

About this clone itself: Mismatch with germline at one junction end may stem from a read error. Other DNA sequences within the sample encode an identical CDR3. The CDR3 loop reads CASSTREDPEAFF. CDR3 DNA sequence: TGTGCCAGCAGCACCAGGGAGGATCCTGAGGCTTTCTTT. The rearrangement links TRBV7-9 to TRBJ1-1; a weak D match, TRBD1 (5 bases). Germline CDR1 reads SEHNR; CDR2 reads FQNEAQ (reference sequence). The CDR3 totals 13 residues.

V and J are TRBV7-3 and TRBJ1-2, with 7 bases that match TRBD1. CDR3 length: 13 amino acids. Trimming at V came to 5 bases and at J to 5 bases, leaving 5 bases not matched to a gene. Germline CDR1 SGHTA, CDR2 FQGTGA. The CDR3 spells CASSPGGQYGYTF. CDR3 DNA: TGTGCCAGCAGCCCAGGGGGGCAGTATGGCTACACCTTC.

The gene calls are TRBV2 and TRBJ1-3; the D is unclear. Trimming left V 6 bases short and J 4 bases short, with 13 bases between. This CDR3 has 14 amino acids. Germline loops: CDR1 SNHLY, CDR2 FYNNEI. The CDR3 is CASRPGTNGNTIYF. The CDR3 DNA sequence: TGTGCCAGCAGGCCGGGAACCAACGGAAACACCATATATTTT. Variable domain in full (rest from reference TRBV2 and TRBJ1-3): EPEVTQTPSHQVTQMGQEVILRCVPISNHLYFYWYRQILGQKVEFLVSFYNNEISEKSEIFDDQFSVERPDGSNFTLKIRSTKLEDSAMYFCASRPGTNGNTIYFGEGSWLTVV.

This chain uses TRBV5-4 with TRBJ1-6; D is perhaps TRBD1 (6 bases). Trimming cost V 0 bases and J 3 bases, with 10 bases left between them. Per germline, CDR1 SGHNT and CDR2 YYREEE (reference sequence). The CDR3 is 16 residues long. Written as DNA, the CDR3 is TGTGCCAGCAGCTTGGTAGGACAGCTCTATAATTCACCCCTCCACTTT. This gives the protein CASSLVGQLYNSPLHF.

V gene TRBV28 combines with J gene TRBJ2-7, with D perhaps matching TRBD2 (5 bases). This CDR3 region has 15 residues. Germline loops: CDR1 MDHEN, CDR2 SYDVKM. V lost 5 bases, J lost 0 bases, and 14 bases lay in between. In DNA, the CDR3 is TGTGCCAGCAGTACCGTCGGGATCAGCTCCTACGAGCAGTACTTC. Its protein product is CASSTVGISSYEQYF.

The genes are TRBV2 and TRBJ2-2; 7 nucleotides match TRBD1. Germline CDR1 and CDR2: SNHLY and FYNNEI. Trimming removed 4 bases from V and 1 base from J; junction bases left unmatched: 6. The CDR3 spans 16 residues. The CDR3 loop is CASSGTGTVNTGELFF. As DNA, the CDR3 is TGTGCCAGCAGTGGTACCGGGACAGTGAACACCGGGGAGCTGTTTTTT.

V and J are TRBV28 and TRBJ2-2; D might be TRBD1 (6 bases). This CDR3 has 14 residues. Germline loops: CDR1 MDHEN, CDR2 SYDVKM. Trimming removed 2 bases at V and 6 bases at J, with 10 bases between. The CDR3: CASSLGGSAGELFF. The DNA for the CDR3 is TGTGCCAGCAGTTTAGGGGGCTCGGCCGGGGAGCTGTTTTTT.

DNA for the CDR3: TGTGCCAGCAGCTTAGGGCCCCTAGGAGGGCTTGTTGAAAAACTGTTTTTT. It is translated as CASSLGPLGGLVEKLFF. The gene calls are TRBV7-8 and TRBJ1-4; D ambiguous. CDR3 size: 17 residues. V lost 1 base, J lost 7 bases, and 19 bases lay in between. Germline V gene sequence: CDR1 SGHVS, CDR2 FQNEAQ.

The chain employs TRBV14 and TRBJ2-5, with D possibly being TRBD2 (6 bases). In germline, CDR1 is SGHDN, CDR2 FVKESK. This CDR3 is 17 amino acids long. Trimming pared 1 base from V and 2 bases from J, leaving 17 bases between. The CDR3: CASSQGPRRGIQETQYF. The CDR3 region has the DNA TGTGCCAGCAGCCAAGGCCCTCGGCGGGGAATTCAAGAGACCCAGTACTTC. Using reference TRBV14 and TRBJ2-5 for the parts outside the CDR3, the full variable domain is EAGVTQFPSHSVIEKGQTVTLRCDPISGHDNLYWYRRVMGKEIKFLLHFVKESKQDESGMPNNRFLAERTGGTYSTLKVQPAELEDSGVYFCASSQGPRRGIQETQYFGPGTRLLVL.

The gene calls are TRBV30 and TRBJ1-1; unclear D gene. Germline assignment: CDR1 GTSNPN and CDR2 SVGIG (reference sequence). With 4 bases removed from V and 0 bases from J, the gap between germline ends came to 6 bases. This CDR3 has 12 amino acids. The CDR3 sequence: CAWNPLNTEAFF. The CDR3 DNA follows: TGTGCCTGGAATCCGTTGAACACTGAAGCTTTCTTT.

The chain carries TRBV28 and TRBJ1-5, with 7 bases fitting TRBD1. Looked up from germline, CDR1 is MDHEN and CDR2 is SYDVKM. The CDR3 loop spans 12 amino acids. The CDR3 nucleotides are TGTGCTCAGGGGGTAAGCAATCAGCCCCAGCATTTT. Amino acid sequence: CAQGVSNQPQHF.

The chain links TRBV18 to TRBJ1-1; TRBD1 agrees at 10 bases. The germline gives CDR1 KGHSH, CDR2 LQKENI. This CDR3 has 16 amino acids. V trimming: 3 bases; J trimming: 1 base; junction bases outside the gene matches: 5. For the CDR3, the DNA is TGTGCCAGCTCACCCCCCGGGACAGGGGAGAACACTGAAGCTTTCTTT. It is translated as CASSPPGTGENTEAFF.

V and J are TRBV10-3 and TRBJ1-5; 8 bases map to TRBD1. The CDR3 covers 14 residues. Germline trimming cut 5 bases from V and 5 bases from J; bases unmatched to any gene: 5. Germline lookup yields CDR1 ENHRY and CDR2 SYGVKD. CDR3 DNA: TGTGCCATCAGTCTCGGACAGGGCGATCAGCCCCAGCATTTT. Its protein product is CAISLGQGDQPQHF.

V usage is TRBV14 and J usage is TRBJ2-5; no firm D call. Between the trimmed V and J ends, which lost 1 base and 5 bases, there was a span of 8 bases. Germline CDR1 and CDR2: SGHDN and FVKESK. This CDR3 region has 13 residues. DNA for the CDR3: TGTGCCAGCAGCCAAGCCCCCGGGGAGACCCAGTACTTC. It is translated as CASSQAPGETQYF.

CDR3 residues: CASSAGGYNEQYF. In DNA, the CDR3 is TGTGCCAGCAGTGCAGGGGGCTACAACGAGCAGTACTTC. V gene TRBV5-6 combines with J gene TRBJ2-7, with 8 bases lining up with TRBD1. This CDR3 spans 13 amino acids. Germline values: CDR1 SGHDT, CDR2 YYEEEE. J was trimmed by 5 bases and V by 5 bases; bases with no gene match: 6.

The chain employs TRBV5-4 and TRBJ2-5; 12 bases agree with TRBD2. The end of the DNA aligns better with TRBJ2-7, so the J call may be wrong. The germline V gene has CDR1 SGHNT and CDR2 YYREEE (reference sequence). This CDR3 contains 15 residues. The CDR3 loop is CASSFGGLAGFEQYF. In nucleotides, the CDR3 is TGTGCCAGCAGCTTTGGAGGACTAGCGGGATTCGAGCAGTACTTC.

V gene TRBV19 combines with J gene TRBJ1-4; 8 bases map to TRBD1. Germline V gene lookup returns CDR1 LNHDA and CDR2 SQIVND (reference sequence). This CDR3 has 16 amino acids. J gave up 5 bases and V 5 bases, and 10 bases lay outside the gene matches. The CDR3 loop reads CASSPRKDRVNEKLFF. CDR3 bases: TGTGCCAGTAGTCCCAGAAAGGACAGGGTAAATGAAAAACTGTTTTTT.

This chain's CDR3 is CASSPSEQYF. The CDR3, as DNA: TGTGCCAGCAGCCCCTCCGAGCAGTACTTC. The genes are TRBV7-9 and TRBJ2-7; D ambiguous. The germline gives CDR1 SEHNR, CDR2 FQNEAQ (reference sequence). This CDR3 is 10 amino acids long. V was pared by 5 bases and J by 6 bases, with 5 bases between.

The chain couples TRBV7-3 to TRBJ2-5; 10 bases are a match to TRBD1. The V and J ends lost 5 bases and 2 bases, in that order; junction bases with no gene match: 5. This CDR3 is 15 amino acids long. The V gene's germline CDR1 is SGHTA and CDR2 FQGTGA. In DNA form, the CDR3 reads TGTGCCAGCAGCCCCGGGACAGGGGATCAAGAGACCCAGTACTTC. Encoded protein: CASSPGTGDQETQYF.

CDR3 region: CASTTTKLAGGYNEQFF. For the CDR3, the DNA is TGTGCCAGTACCACCACCAAACTAGCGGGGGGATACAATGAGCAGTTCTTC. The V call is TRBV28, the J call TRBJ2-1, with TRBD2 matching over 12 bases. CDR3 size: 17 residues. CDR1 is MDHEN and CDR2 is SYDVKM in the germline V gene. The ends lost 9 bases at V and 4 bases at J; junction bases unmatched: 13.